These 27 T cell receptor beta chains originate from one sample sequenced in a study of identical twins. MiXCR, applied by TCRdb to the 5' RACE reads, yields one record per CDR3 protein. The sample contains 1.5 million to 2 million distinct CDR3 sequences, about 32% of which appear only once. Sequenced sample: cord blood. The receptors were gathered from a newborn girl in good health.

CDR3 DNA: TGTGCCAGCAGCCACAGGACTAGCGGGAGCCACAATGAGCAGTTCTTC. Its translation: CASSHRTSGSHNEQFF. The chain joins TRBV28 to TRBJ2-1; 13 positions match TRBD2. CDR1 and CDR2 from the germline V gene are MDHEN and SYDVKM. The CDR3 is 16 amino acids. The V and J ends lost 6 bases and 5 bases, in that order; junction bases with no gene match: 7. The full variable domain, in which reference TRBV28 and TRBJ2-1 provide the parts outside the CDR3, is DVKVTQSSRYLVKRTGEKVFLECVQDMDHENMFWYRQDPGLGLRLIYFSYDVKMKEKGDIPEGYSVSREKKERFSLILESASTNQTSMYLCASSHRTSGSHNEQFFGPGTRLTVL.

The chain links TRBV29-1 to TRBJ2-1, with D possibly being TRBD2 (5 bases). Trimming took 4 bases from V and 1 from J, leaving 14 bases between them. The CDR3 is 15 residues long. Germline values: CDR1 SQVTM, CDR2 ANQGSEA. CDR3 residues: CSVVPSRSSYNEQFF. The CDR3 DNA is TGCAGCGTTGTGCCTAGCCGCTCTTCCTACAATGAGCAGTTCTTC.

This clonotype was picked up a small number of times. The rearrangement links TRBV6-2 or TRBV6-3 to TRBJ2-7; D gene ambiguous. CDR3 length: 12 residues. V was pared by 7 bases and J by 5 bases, with 12 bases between. In germline, CDR1 is MNHEY, CDR2 SVGEGT. This chain's CDR3 is CASTQTVNEQYF. Written as DNA, the CDR3 is TGTGCCAGCACTCAGACGGTCAACGAGCAGTACTTC.

This clonotype has more than one count but fewer than ten. The V call is TRBV2, the J call TRBJ2-4, with D possibly TRBD2 on 5 matching bases. The V gene lost 6 bases and the J gene lost 1 base, with 7 bases spanning the gap. The CDR3 is 13 amino acids. CDR1 is SNHLY and CDR2 is FYNNEI in the germline V gene. The CDR3 is CASRRGAKNIQYF. The CDR3 region has the DNA TGTGCCAGCAGGAGAGGGGCCAAAAACATTCAGTACTTC.

Comments on this clonotype: The junction and the germline gene differ at one end; a read error may be behind it. The V call is TRBV6-5, the J call TRBJ2-5; no firm D call. The closer fit of TRBJ2-1 to the DNA end suggests the J call may be wrong. CDR3 length: 14 amino acids. Germline CDR1 is MNHEY and CDR2 is SVGAGI. CDR3 residues: CVSSYNTGQETQFF. The CDR3, as DNA: TGTGTCAGCAGTTACAATACGGGCCAAGAGACCCAGTTCTTC.

This clonotype came up once. The chain employs TRBV12-3 or TRBV12-4 and TRBJ2-2, with 12 bases aligning to TRBD2. The CDR3 totals 20 residues. J gave up 0 bases and V 7 bases, and 15 bases lay outside the gene matches. CDR3 region: CASIFPTRLAGVANTGELFF. In DNA, the CDR3 is TGTGCCAGCATTTTCCCCACAAGACTAGCGGGAGTTGCGAACACCGGGGAGCTGTTTTTT.

The chain links TRBV19 to TRBJ2-6, with D possibly matching TRBD1 (6 bases). The CDR3 sequence is 15 residues long. CDR1 and CDR2 (germline): LNHDA, SQIVND (reference sequence). V was cut by 8 bases and J by 0 bases, with 11 bases left in between. CDR3 coding DNA: TGTGCCAGTTTGGGGGACAACTCTGGGGCCAACGTCCTGACTTTC. Protein product: CASLGDNSGANVLTF.

The V gene is TRBV7-2, the J gene TRBJ2-1, with 10 bases matching TRBD2. The CDR3 length is 15 residues. V lost 7 bases to trimming and J lost 5 bases; unmatched junction nucleotides: 8. Germline lookup yields CDR1 SGHTA and CDR2 FQGNSA. CDR3 DNA sequence: TGTGCCAGCATCAGGGGCCTAGCGGGAGACAATGAGCAGTTCTTC. Amino acids: CASIRGLAGDNEQFF.

Comments on this clonotype: This may stem from a read error, because a much larger clone lies one nucleotide away. The rearrangement joins TRBV6-6 to TRBJ2-1; D tentatively reads TRBD1 or TRBD2 (5 bases each). Germline CDR1 MNHNY, CDR2 SVGAGI (reference sequence). CDR3 size: 15 residues. Here the CDR3 reads CASSKPSSGHNERFF. The CDR3 nucleotides are TGTGCCAGCAGTAAGCCCTCCAGCGGACACAATGAGCGGTTCTTC.

The rearrangement joins TRBV20-1 to TRBJ2-1, with 11 positions matching TRBD1. V shed 6 bases, J shed 16 bases, and the junction held 14 bases outside the gene matches. CDR1 is DFQATT and CDR2 is SNEGSKA in the germline V gene (reference sequence). This CDR3 contains 13 residues. For the CDR3, the DNA is TGCAGTGCCTCCGGGACAGGGGGTCCTGAAGCTTTCTTC. It encodes CSASGTGGPEAFF.

This sequence joins TRBV2 and TRBJ2-2, with a weak D call TRBD1 (5 bases). CDR1 and CDR2 from the germline V gene are SNHLY and FYNNEI. Trimming removed 5 bases at V and 1 base at J, with 11 bases between. The CDR3 has 15 residues. Here the CDR3 reads CASSKRGMNTGELFF. The CDR3 DNA reads TGTGCCAGCAGTAAAAGGGGCATGAACACCGGGGAGCTGTTTTTT.

A note on this clonotype: Since a much larger clone is just one base distant, this may be a read error. The gene calls are TRBV7-6 and TRBJ1-2; unclear D gene. The CDR3 has 15 amino acids. Germline assignment: CDR1 SGHVS and CDR2 FNYEAQ. Here the CDR3 reads CATSQRQVHNYDYTF. The CDR3 coding sequence is TGTGCCACCAGCCAAAGGCAGGTCCATAACTATGACTACACCTTC.

The table lists this clonotype with a few counts. The J gene is TRBJ1-2, the V gene TRBV12-3 or TRBV12-4; possible D gene TRBD1, 5 bases. Deletions cut 6 bases from V and 0 bases from J, with 14 bases between. CDR3 length equals 15 residues. The CDR3 coding sequence is TGTGCCAGCAGGGGACCAGACATCACTAACTATGGCTACACCTTC. Translated, it gives CASRGPDITNYGYTF.

There are many counts of this clonotype. The genes are TRBV4-2 and TRBJ2-5; D is undetermined. Trimming removed 1 base at V and 7 bases at J, with 10 bases between. The germline V gene has CDR1 LGHNA and CDR2 YNFKEQ. The CDR3 is 13 amino acids. The CDR3 DNA reads TGTGCCAGCAGCCAAGGCGAAAAGGGGACCCAGTACTTC. This encodes CASSQGEKGTQYF.

The CDR3 here is CASRRPGTGSNNSPLHF. The CDR3 DNA sequence: TGTGCCAGCAGACGTCCCGGGACAGGGAGTAATAATTCACCCCTCCACTTT. This chain joins TRBV27 and TRBJ1-6, with TRBD1 matching over 9 bases. CDR1 and CDR2 from the germline V gene are MNHEY and SMNVEV (reference sequence). V dropped 6 bases and J dropped 5; count of bases not matched to a gene: 11. This CDR3 comprises 17 residues.

This rearrangement joins TRBV4-2 to TRBJ2-5; D is possibly TRBD1 or TRBD2 (5 bases each). The CDR3 loop spans 16 amino acids. V was clipped by 0 bases and J by 11 bases, with 22 bases between them. In germline, CDR1 is LGHNA, CDR2 YNFKEQ. CDR3 protein: CASSQDKLGAYNEQYF. The CDR3 DNA is TGTGCCAGCAGCCAAGATAAACTAGGGGCCTACAATGAGCAGTACTTC.

The chain carries TRBV18 and TRBJ1-6; 11 bases map to TRBD1. The CDR3 length is 16 residues. Germline V gives CDR1 KGHSH, CDR2 LQKENI. Trimming removed 2 bases from V and 9 bases from J; junction bases left unmatched: 6. In DNA form, the CDR3 reads TGTGCCAGCTCACCAACTACCGGGACAGGGGGTTCACCCCTCCACTTT. Protein sequence: CASSPTTGTGGSPLHF.

The gene calls are TRBV11-2 and TRBJ1-4; tentative D call: TRBD1 (6 bases). CDR1 and CDR2 (germline): SGHAT, FQNNGV. This CDR3 has 14 amino acids. V was pared by 6 bases and J by 8 bases, with 16 bases between. For the CDR3, the DNA is TGTGCCAGCAGTTCGAGCAATACAGGGGAAAAACTGTTTTTT. This gives the protein CASSSSNTGEKLFF.

The chain couples TRBV10-3 to TRBJ2-1; 7 bases map to TRBD2. The ends lost 0 bases at V and 5 bases at J; junction bases unmatched: 7. CDR3 length: 16 amino acids. Germline V lookup: CDR1 ENHRY, CDR2 SYGVKD. In DNA form, the CDR3 reads TGTGCCATCAGTGAGTCCCCTTCGGGAGGCCACAATGAGCAGTTCTTC. Protein product: CAISESPSGGHNEQFF.

This clonotype showed up just a few times. The chain joins TRBV7-9 to TRBJ2-1; no clear D. There are 15 residues in the CDR3. V shed 3 bases and J shed 3 bases, with 12 bases lying between them. CDR1 SEHNR and CDR2 FQNEAQ come from the germline V gene (reference sequence). Written as DNA, the CDR3 is TGTGCCAGCAGCTTCGGACCTACGGGCTACAATGAGCAGTTCTTC. Amino acid sequence: CASSFGPTGYNEQFF.

This clonotype has a count of ten or more. The CDR3 loop is CASSEEGLAGFRTDTQYF. CDR3 DNA: TGTGCCAGCAGTGAAGAAGGGCTAGCGGGTTTCCGCACAGATACGCAGTATTTT. The chain links TRBV6-1 to TRBJ2-3; 8 bases agree with TRBD2. The CDR3 runs 18 residues. Germline V gene lookup returns CDR1 MNHNS and CDR2 SASEGT. The V gene end was trimmed by 1 base and the J gene end by 1 base; junction bases not matched to a gene: 10.

The chain uses TRBV4-2 and TRBJ1-1; D gene uncertain. Germline lookup yields CDR1 LGHNA and CDR2 YNFKEQ. V was pared by 1 base and J by 2 bases, with 11 bases between. This CDR3 is 15 amino acids long. This CDR3 reads CASSQALGINTEAFF. CDR3 nucleotides: TGTGCCAGCAGCCAAGCCTTGGGGATTAACACTGAAGCTTTCTTT.

In its sample, this clonotype was seen a few times. The rearrangement joins TRBV3-1 to TRBJ1-1, with 7 nucleotides matching TRBD1. The ends lost 1 base at V and 6 bases at J; junction bases unmatched: 8. Per germline, CDR1 LGHDT and CDR2 YNNKEL (reference sequence). This CDR3 is built from 15 residues. CDR3 nucleotides: TGTGCCAGCAGCCAAGTACTATCAGGGGGGGCTGAAGCTTTCTTT. Its protein product is CASSQVLSGGAEAFF.

This clonotype was counted many times. The chain recombines TRBV9 with TRBJ2-3; weak D call: TRBD2 (6 bases). The CDR3 is 15 amino acids. In germline, CDR1 is SGDLS, CDR2 YYNGEE. V lost 3 bases and J 1 base, leaving 12 bases between the germline ends. This chain's CDR3 is CASSGGGTRTDTQYF. The CDR3 nucleotides read TGTGCCAGCAGCGGAGGCGGGACCCGCACAGATACGCAGTATTTT.

The rearrangement uses TRBV18 and TRBJ2-3, with no clear D. Germline values: CDR1 KGHSH, CDR2 LQKENI. V was trimmed by 2 bases and J by 5 bases, leaving 11 bases between them. The length of the CDR3 is 14 residues. The CDR3 coding sequence is TGTGCCAGCTCACCAGCATCAAAGCGAGATACGCAGTATTTT. It yields the protein CASSPASKRDTQYF.

This clonotype was observed a few times. This chain connects TRBV6-5 to TRBJ2-7, with D maybe TRBD1 (5 bases). There are 14 residues in the CDR3. CDR1 is MNHEY and CDR2 is SVGAGI in the germline V gene. Trimming stripped 2 bases from V and 1 base from J, with 9 bases between. The CDR3: CASSYNGQSYEQYF. In DNA, the CDR3 is TGTGCCAGCAGTTACAACGGACAATCCTACGAGCAGTACTTC.

In this sample, this clonotype turned up a few times. The chain joins TRBV28 to TRBJ2-3; TRBD2 matches 8 bases. The length of the CDR3 is 15 residues. V was clipped by 10 bases and J by 2 bases; unmatched bases: 11. Germline V gene lookup returns CDR1 MDHEN and CDR2 SYDVKM. This CDR3 reads CAIRGTSFSTDTQYF. The CDR3 DNA follows: TGTGCCATACGGGGGACTAGTTTTTCCACAGATACGCAGTATTTT.